The T cell receptor (beta chain) under discussion was sequenced for a study of shared clonotypes between healthy human individuals. The study's findings and limits: All-four-donor shared clonotypes had higher generation probabilities than non-shared clonotypes did. Only blood underwent sampling, and tissue repertoires likely differ.

Into CD45RA+ naive and CD45RA-negative memory subsets, the CD4+ cells were split. Sorted-subset replicate PCR reactions contained 150 to 200 ng DNA, corresponding to approximately 30,000 T cell genomes. Generated by immunoSEQ multiplex PCR, the TCRdb table keeps only in-frame clones and is missing some. This sample has 600,000 to 750,000 clones, with approximately 77% found just once. The CDR3 contains 14 residues. Looked up from germline, CDR1 is SGHAT and CDR2 is FQNNGV. V was trimmed by 6 bases and J by 2 bases, leaving 14 bases between them. This clone was seen once. Its cognate antigen is unknown.

This chain connects TRBV11-2 to TRBJ2-7; weak D call: TRBD1 (5 bases). The sequence derives from a woman in her twenties or thirties in good health. Sequenced sample: memory CD4+ T cells sorted from blood. As to subset: CD45RA-negative fraction. CDR3: CASRPIRGPYEQYF. Here the CDR3 DNA reads TGTGCCAGCAGACCAATAAGGGGTCCCTACGAGCAGTACTTC.